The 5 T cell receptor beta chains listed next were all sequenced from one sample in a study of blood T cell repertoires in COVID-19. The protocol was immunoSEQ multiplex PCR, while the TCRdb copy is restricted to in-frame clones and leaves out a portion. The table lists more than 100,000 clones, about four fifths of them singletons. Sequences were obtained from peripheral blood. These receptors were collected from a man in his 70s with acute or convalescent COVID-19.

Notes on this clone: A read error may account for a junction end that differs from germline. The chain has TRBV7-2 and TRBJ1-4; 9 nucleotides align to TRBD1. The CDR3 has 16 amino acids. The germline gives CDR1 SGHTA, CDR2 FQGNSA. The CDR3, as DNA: TGTGCCAGCAGCTCCAATCCCGGGACAGGGAATGAAAAGCTGTTTTTT. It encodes CASSSNPGTGNEKLFF.

CDR3 protein: CASSQGLYEQYF. In DNA form, the CDR3 reads TGTGCCAGCAGCCAGGGCCTCTACGAGCAGTACTTC. The chain links TRBV6-5 to TRBJ2-7, with D possibly TRBD1 on 5 matching bases. CDR1 and CDR2 (germline): MNHEY, SVGAGI. Trimming took off 6 bases at V and 3 bases at J, with 9 bases between the two ends. The CDR3 is 12 residues long.

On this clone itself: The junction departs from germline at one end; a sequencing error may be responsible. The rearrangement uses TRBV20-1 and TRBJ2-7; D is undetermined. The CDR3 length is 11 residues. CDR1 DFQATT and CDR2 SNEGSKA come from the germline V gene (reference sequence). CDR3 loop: CSARDLYEQYF. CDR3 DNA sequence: TGCAGTGCCAGAGACTTGTACGAGCAGTACTTC.

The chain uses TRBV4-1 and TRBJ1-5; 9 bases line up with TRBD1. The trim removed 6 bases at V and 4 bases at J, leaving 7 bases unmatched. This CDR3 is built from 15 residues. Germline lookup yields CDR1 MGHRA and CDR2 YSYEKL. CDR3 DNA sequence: TGCGCCAGCAGTCAACGACAGGGGGAAAATCAGCCCCAGCATTTT. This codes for CASSQRQGENQPQHF.

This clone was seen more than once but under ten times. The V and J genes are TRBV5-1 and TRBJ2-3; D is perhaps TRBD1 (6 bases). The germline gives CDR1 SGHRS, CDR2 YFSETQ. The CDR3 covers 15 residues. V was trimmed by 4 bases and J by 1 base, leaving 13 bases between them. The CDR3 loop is CASSAPGQGTDTQYF. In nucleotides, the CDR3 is TGCGCCAGCAGCGCACCGGGACAAGGCACAGATACGCAGTATTTT.